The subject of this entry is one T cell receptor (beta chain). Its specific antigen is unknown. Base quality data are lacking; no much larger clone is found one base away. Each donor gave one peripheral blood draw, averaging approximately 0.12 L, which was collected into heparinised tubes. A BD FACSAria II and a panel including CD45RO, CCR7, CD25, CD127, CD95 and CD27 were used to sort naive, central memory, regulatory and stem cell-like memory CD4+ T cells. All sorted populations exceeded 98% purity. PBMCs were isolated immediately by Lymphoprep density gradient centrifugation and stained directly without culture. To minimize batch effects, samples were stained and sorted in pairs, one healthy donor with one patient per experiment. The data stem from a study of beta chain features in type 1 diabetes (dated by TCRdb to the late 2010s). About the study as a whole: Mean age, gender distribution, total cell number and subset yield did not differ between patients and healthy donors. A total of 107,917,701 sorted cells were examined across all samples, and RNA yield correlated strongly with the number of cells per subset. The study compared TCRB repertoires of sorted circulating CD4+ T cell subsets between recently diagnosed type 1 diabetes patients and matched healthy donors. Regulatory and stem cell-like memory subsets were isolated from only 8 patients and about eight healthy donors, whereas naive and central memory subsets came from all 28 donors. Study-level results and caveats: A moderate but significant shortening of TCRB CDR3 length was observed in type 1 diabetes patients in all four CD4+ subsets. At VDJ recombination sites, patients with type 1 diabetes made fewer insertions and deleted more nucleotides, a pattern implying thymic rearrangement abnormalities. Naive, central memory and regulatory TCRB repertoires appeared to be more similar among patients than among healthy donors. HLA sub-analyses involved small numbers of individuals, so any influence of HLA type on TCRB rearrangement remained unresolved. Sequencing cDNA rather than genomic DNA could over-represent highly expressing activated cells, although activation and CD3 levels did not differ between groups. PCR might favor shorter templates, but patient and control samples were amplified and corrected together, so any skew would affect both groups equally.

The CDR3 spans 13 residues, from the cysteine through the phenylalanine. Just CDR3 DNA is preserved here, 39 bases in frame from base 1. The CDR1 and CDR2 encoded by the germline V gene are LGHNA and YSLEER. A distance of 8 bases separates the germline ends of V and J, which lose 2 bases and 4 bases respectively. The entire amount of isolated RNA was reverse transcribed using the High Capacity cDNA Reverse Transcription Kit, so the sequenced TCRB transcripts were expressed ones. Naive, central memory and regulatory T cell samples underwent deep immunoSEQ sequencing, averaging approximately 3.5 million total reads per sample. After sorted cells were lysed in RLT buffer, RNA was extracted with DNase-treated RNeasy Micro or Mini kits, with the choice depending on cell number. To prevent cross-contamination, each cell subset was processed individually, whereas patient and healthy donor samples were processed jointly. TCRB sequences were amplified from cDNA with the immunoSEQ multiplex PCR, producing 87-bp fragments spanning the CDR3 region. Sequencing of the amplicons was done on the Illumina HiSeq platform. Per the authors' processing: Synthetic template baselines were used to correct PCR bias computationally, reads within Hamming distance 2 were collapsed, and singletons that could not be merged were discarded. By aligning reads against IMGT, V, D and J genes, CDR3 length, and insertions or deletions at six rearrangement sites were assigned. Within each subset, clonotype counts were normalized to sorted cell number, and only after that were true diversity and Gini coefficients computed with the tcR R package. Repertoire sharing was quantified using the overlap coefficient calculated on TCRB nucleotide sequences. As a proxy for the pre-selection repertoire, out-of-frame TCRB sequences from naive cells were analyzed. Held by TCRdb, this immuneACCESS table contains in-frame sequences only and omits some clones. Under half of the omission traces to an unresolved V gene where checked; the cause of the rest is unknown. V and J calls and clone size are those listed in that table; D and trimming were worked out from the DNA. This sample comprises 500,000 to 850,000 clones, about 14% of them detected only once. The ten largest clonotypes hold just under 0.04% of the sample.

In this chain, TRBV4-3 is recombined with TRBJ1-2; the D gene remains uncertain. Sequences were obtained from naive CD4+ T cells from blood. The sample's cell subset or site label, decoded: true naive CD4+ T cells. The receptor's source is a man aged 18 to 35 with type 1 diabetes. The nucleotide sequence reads TGCGCCAGCAGCCAAAGCCCCGTCTATGGCTACACCTTC. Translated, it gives CASSQSPVYGYTF.